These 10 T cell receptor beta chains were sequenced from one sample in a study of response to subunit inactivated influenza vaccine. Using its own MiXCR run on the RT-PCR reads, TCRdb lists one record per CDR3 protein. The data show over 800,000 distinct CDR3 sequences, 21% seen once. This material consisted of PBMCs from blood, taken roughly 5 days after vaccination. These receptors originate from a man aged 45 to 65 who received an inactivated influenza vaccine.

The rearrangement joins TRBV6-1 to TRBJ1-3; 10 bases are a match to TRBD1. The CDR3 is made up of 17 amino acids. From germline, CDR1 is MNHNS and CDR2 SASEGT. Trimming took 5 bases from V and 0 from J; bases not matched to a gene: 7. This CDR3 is CASSLGQGTSSGNTIYF. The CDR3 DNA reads TGTGCCAGCAGTCTGGGACAGGGGACTTCCTCTGGAAACACCATATATTTT.

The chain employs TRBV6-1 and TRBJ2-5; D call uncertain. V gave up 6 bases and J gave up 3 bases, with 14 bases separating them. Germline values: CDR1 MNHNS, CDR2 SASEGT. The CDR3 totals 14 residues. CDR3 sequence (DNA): TGTGCCAGCAGACCAATTAGGAGTAAAGAGACCCAGTACTTC. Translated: CASRPIRSKETQYF.

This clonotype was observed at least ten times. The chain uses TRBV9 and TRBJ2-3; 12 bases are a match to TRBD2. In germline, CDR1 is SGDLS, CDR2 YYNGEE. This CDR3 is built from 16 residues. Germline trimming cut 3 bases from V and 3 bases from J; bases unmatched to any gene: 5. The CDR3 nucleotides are TGTGCCAGCAGCGAAGGGACTAGCGGGCAGACAGATACGCAGTATTTT. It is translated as CASSEGTSGQTDTQYF.

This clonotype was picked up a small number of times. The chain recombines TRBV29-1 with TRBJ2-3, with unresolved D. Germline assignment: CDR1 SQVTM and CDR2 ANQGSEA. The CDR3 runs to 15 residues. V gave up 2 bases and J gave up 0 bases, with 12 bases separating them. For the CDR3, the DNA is TGCAGCGTTGAATTGGGTGGGGATAGCACAGATACGCAGTATTTT. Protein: CSVELGGDSTDTQYF.

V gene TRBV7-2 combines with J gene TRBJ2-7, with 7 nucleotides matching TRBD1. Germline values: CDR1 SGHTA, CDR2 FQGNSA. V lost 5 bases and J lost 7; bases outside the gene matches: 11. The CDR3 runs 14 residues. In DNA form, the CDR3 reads TGTGCCAGCAGCATACAGGGGTCCCCGGGGGAGCAGTACTTC. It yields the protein CASSIQGSPGEQYF.

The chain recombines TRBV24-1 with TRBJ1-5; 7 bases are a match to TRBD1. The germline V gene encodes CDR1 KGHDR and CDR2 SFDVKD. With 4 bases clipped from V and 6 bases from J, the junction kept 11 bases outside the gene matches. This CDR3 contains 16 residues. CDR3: CATSDRGEGAGQPQHF. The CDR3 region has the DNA TGTGCCACCAGTGACCGTGGTGAGGGGGCCGGTCAGCCCCAGCATTTT.

Here the CDR3 DNA reads TGTGCCAGCAGTTACTCGAGGCCTAGCGACCGATACTCCTACGAGCAGTACTTC. This encodes CASSYSRPSDRYSYEQYF. V and J are TRBV6-5 and TRBJ2-7; perhaps TRBD2 as D (6 bases). The V and J ends lost 0 bases and 0 bases respectively, with 18 bases between them. Germline CDR1 is MNHEY and CDR2 is SVGAGI. CDR3 size: 18 residues.

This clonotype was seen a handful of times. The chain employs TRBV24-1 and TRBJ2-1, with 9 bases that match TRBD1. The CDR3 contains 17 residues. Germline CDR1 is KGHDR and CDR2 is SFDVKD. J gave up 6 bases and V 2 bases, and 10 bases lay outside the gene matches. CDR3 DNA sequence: TGTGCCACCAGTGATTCGACTGCCGGGACAGGGTTCAATGAGCAGTTCTTC. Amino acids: CATSDSTAGTGFNEQFF.

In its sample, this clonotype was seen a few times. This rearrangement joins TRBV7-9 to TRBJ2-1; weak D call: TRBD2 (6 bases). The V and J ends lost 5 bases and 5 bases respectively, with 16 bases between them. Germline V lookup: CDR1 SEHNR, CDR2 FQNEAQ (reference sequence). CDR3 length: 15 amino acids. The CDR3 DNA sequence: TGTGCCAGCAGCCCCAGGAGGGATCCCCACAATGAGCAGTTCTTC. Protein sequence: CASSPRRDPHNEQFF.

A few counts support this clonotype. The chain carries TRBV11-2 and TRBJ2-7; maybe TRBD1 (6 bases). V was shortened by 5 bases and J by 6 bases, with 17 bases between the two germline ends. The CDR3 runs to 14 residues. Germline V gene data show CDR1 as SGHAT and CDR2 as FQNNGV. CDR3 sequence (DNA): TGTGCCAGCAGCCGAATAGAAGGGGGACGCGAGCAGTACTTC. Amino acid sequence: CASSRIEGGREQYF.